The rows below give T cell receptor beta chains drawn from one sample of a study of shared clonotypes between healthy human individuals. Only in-frame clones appear in the TCRdb table, and some are missing; sequencing was by immunoSEQ multiplex PCR. Of approximately 1,000,000 clones listed, 70% to 80% are singletons. Material for sequencing was memory CD4+ T cells from PBMCs. These receptors all stem from a man aged 18 to 35 in good health. Some clones in this sample may be carry-over from other donors' samples. CDR3s include the opening cysteine and the closing phenylalanine or tryptophan. A D gene is named only where the DNA matches it firmly. The size of a clone is reported for some rows only, either as once, few or many, or as a class for expanded clones.

d_gene	v_gene	abundance	j_gene	CDR3nt	CDR3aa
NA	TRBV27	NA	TRBJ1-2	TGTGCCAGCAGTTTATCGAGGGGGGGCGATGTTTTTTATGGCTACACCTTC	CASSLSRGGDVFYGYTF
TRBD2	TRBV28	NA	TRBJ2-1	TGTGCCAGCAGCTCCCCCCGGACTAGCGGGAGTTTAGACGATGAGCAGTTCTTC	CASSSPRTSGSLDDEQFF
TRBD2	TRBV9	NA	TRBJ2-1	TGTGCCAGCAGCGTAGGACTAGCGGGAGAGTATGCGCAGTTCTTC	CASSVGLAGEYAQFF
NA	TRBV29-1	once	TRBJ2-3	TGCAGCGGGAGAGGGCAGACAGATACGCAGTATTTT	CSGRGQTDTQYF
NA	TRBV28	NA	TRBJ2-2	TGTGCCAGCAGTTCCCACAACACCGGGGAGCTGTTTTTT	CASSSHNTGELFF
NA	TRBV11-1	once	TRBJ2-1	TGTGCCAGCAGGCCCCAGGTGAGCTCCTACAATGAGCAGTTCTTC	CASRPQVSSYNEQFF
NA	TRBV19	few	TRBJ1-1	TGCCAAACCGGGACTCACACTGAAGCTTTCTTT	CQTGTHTEAFF
NA	TRBV7-2	NA	TRBJ2-1	TGTGCCAGCAGCTTACTAGGGACGTCCTACAATGAGCAGTTCTTC	CASSLLGTSYNEQFF
TRBD2	TRBV7-7	few	TRBJ2-7	TGTGCCAGCAGCACAGGGCTCAGCGGGAGCAACCCCTCCTACGAGCAGTACTTC	CASSTGLSGSNPSYEQYF
NA	TRBV27	NA	TRBJ2-6	TGTGCCAGCAGTTTATCGTGGGTGGCCGGGGCCAACGTCCTGACTTTC	CASSLSWVAGANVLTF
NA	TRBV5-1	NA	TRBJ2-6	TGCGCCAGCAGCTTGGGCAGCCCCTCTGGGGCCAACGTCCTGACTTTC	CASSLGSPSGANVLTF
TRBD2	TRBV19	NA	TRBJ2-1	TGTGCCAGTAGTATAGTAGTCCTAGCGGGAGGGAAAAATGAGCAGTTCTTC	CASSIVVLAGGKNEQFF
TRBD1	TRBV18	once	TRBJ2-3	TGTGCCAGCTCACCGGGGACAGGGAGCTCAGATACGCAGTATTTT	CASSPGTGSSDTQYF
TRBD1	TRBV7-3	NA	TRBJ2-5	TGTGCCAGCAGCCGCGGACAGGGAGAGACCCAGTACTTC	CASSRGQGETQYF
NA	TRBV7-6	NA	TRBJ1-3	TGTGCCAGCAGCGAGACCCCTGGAAACACCATATATTTT	CASSETPGNTIYF
TRBD1	TRBV28	NA	TRBJ1-1	TGTGCCATCCTCACTCCCGGGACAGGGAACACTGAAGCTTTCTTT	CAILTPGTGNTEAFF
NA	TRBV19	NA	TRBJ2-5	TGTGCCAGTAGTATTCAGGGTAATTCGGAAGAGACCCAGTACTTC	CASSIQGNSEETQYF
NA	TRBV7-3	NA	TRBJ1-1	TGTGCCAGCAGCCCTCAGGTGAACACTGAAGCTTTCTTT	CASSPQVNTEAFF
TRBD2	TRBV7-9	NA	TRBJ2-7	TGTGCCAGCAGCTTACGGGGTAGCGGGAGGGCCGACGAGCAGTACTTC	CASSLRGSGRADEQYF
NA	TRBV19	NA	TRBJ1-2	TGTGCCAGTAGTACCCTAACAGGCGGGCATGGCTACACCTTC	CASSTLTGGHGYTF
NA	TRBV5-1	once	TRBJ2-1	TGCGCCAGCAGCTTGTCGCTAAGGGGCAATGAGCAGTTCTTC	CASSLSLRGNEQFF
TRBD2	TRBV2	NA	TRBJ2-1	TGTGCCAGCAGTGACCGTAGCGGGACTTACAATGAGCAGTTCTTC	CASSDRSGTYNEQFF
TRBD2	TRBV5-1	once	TRBJ2-1	TGCGCCAGCAGCTTGGACTGGACTAGCGGGAGCCACTACAATGAGCAGTTCTTC	CASSLDWTSGSHYNEQFF
NA	TRBV14	NA	TRBJ1-2	TGTGCCAGCAGCCTCCAAACGAACTATGGCTACACCTTC	CASSLQTNYGYTF
TRBD2	TRBV5-1	few	TRBJ2-7	TGCGCCAGCAGCGAAAATAGCGGGACCTATTACGAGCAGTACTTC	CASSENSGTYYEQYF
NA	TRBV4-1	NA	TRBJ2-5	TGCGCCAGCAGCCAAGATTCACAGCCCAGCCAAGAGACCCAGTACTTC	CASSQDSQPSQETQYF
NA	TRBV7-9	NA	TRBJ1-4	TGTGCCAGCAGCTGGAGGGGGGTCACTAATGAAAAACTGTTTTTT	CASSWRGVTNEKLFF
NA	TRBV10-3	once	TRBJ2-3	TGTGCCATCAAAGGTAGCACAGATACGCAGTATTTT	CAIKGSTDTQYF
NA	TRBV4-2	NA	TRBJ2-4	TGTGCCAGCAGCCAAGACCCCCTTACAGGGCGAGCCAAAAACATTCAGTACTTC	CASSQDPLTGRAKNIQYF
TRBD2	TRBV5-1	NA	TRBJ2-5	TGCGCCAGCAGCTTGGATCCTAGCGGGAACGTACCGACCCAGTACTTC	CASSLDPSGNVPTQYF
NA	TRBV4-2	NA	TRBJ1-1	TGTGCCAGCAGCCAAAGGGTTAATGGAGGGACTGAAGCTTTCTTT	CASSQRVNGGTEAFF